This T cell receptor (beta chain) was recorded in a study of blood T cell repertoires in COVID-19 (dated by TCRdb to 2018 to 2020). Describing the broader study: Samples from collaborators originated in the United States, Italy and Spain and spanned both the acute and convalescent phases of COVID-19. The prospective study material was composed of cDNA or gDNA derived from T cells, B-cell-depleted T cells, or PBMCs. The dataset comprised deeply sampled blood TCRbeta repertoires from subjects exposed to, actively infected with, or recovered from COVID-19. The repertoires were released in a freely available public database meant as a resource for research on the immune response to SARS-CoV-2. The samples were drawn from the first 160 participants of the ongoing ImmuneRACE study and from 1,254 subjects provided by 6 global collaborators. The sample metadata nearly always contained a de-identified subject ID, COVID-19 status, age in years and sex. HLA class I and class II types, where available, came from metadata supplied by the sample provider rather than from assay-based typing.

Trimming leaves V shorter by 5 bases and J shorter by 3 bases, with the junction holding 4 bases beyond the gene matches. For CDR1 and CDR2, the germline V gene (reference sequence) lists MNHNY and SVGAGI. The CDR3 has 14 amino acids, counting the end cysteine and phenylalanine. Only the CDR3 DNA is retained, 42 bases long and in frame from the first base. On this clone itself: The target of this receptor is not known. No much larger clone is present one base from it, and per-base qualities are unavailable.

TCRbeta CDR3 regions were amplified from genomic DNA by means of the immunoSEQ Assay, a bias-controlled multiplex PCR. Regarding the original processing steps: Within the assay, amplification of reference gene primers was used to estimate how many nucleated cells each sample contained. Sequence reads were collapsed and filtered to measure the absolute abundance of every unique TCRbeta CDR3 rearrangement. For each sample, productive Simpson clonality was calculated by taking the square root of Simpson's diversity index across productive rearrangements. TCRdb took over this immuneACCESS table, retaining in-frame rearrangements with V and J assigned. Such tables are incomplete; in checked studies, under half of the missing clones stem from an unresolved V gene, and the remainder is unexplained. V, J and clone size are taken as reported in that table, and D and trimming were inferred from the DNA itself. The sample has some 200,000 clones on record, about nine tenths of them singletons. The ten top clones hold around 9.9% of the sample.

In Seattle, one collaborating source enrolled patients while the infection was active and tracked those patients longitudinally over the course of disease. Whole blood was collected in K2EDTA tubes by collaborating institutions according to the institutions' own protocols. For TCRbeta analysis, collaborators shipped samples in one of three forms: frozen whole blood, isolated PBMCs, or DNA extracted from either of those sample types. The full study reports these points: The amount of clinical and demographic metadata varied by source and participant and was provided uncurated.

The sample taken for sequencing was peripheral blood. The TCR originated in a woman aged 55-70 years with COVID-19, enrolled during active disease. The rearrangement combines TRBV6-6 with TRBJ1-5, with 7 bases matching TRBD1. The CDR3 region reads CASSPGTDNQPQHF. The DNA sequence is given as TGTGCCAGCAGTCCCGGGACAGACAATCAGCCCCAGCATTTT.